This TCR beta chain appears in the sequencing data of a study of cytomegalovirus exposure and HLA in healthy donors (dated by TCRdb to between 2016 and 2019). For the study in its entirety: An earlier analysis of 587 of the donors reported 250 to 300 Gb of sequence data and 117 million unique TCR beta sequences obtained from around 180 million T cells. Roughly 300 gigabases of sequencing data and some 85 million unique TCR sequences were included in an early release covering several hundred HLA-typed donors. The genetic ancestry cluster associated with self-reported Caucasian donors included over 80% of the roughly 400 genotyped donors. The study was designed to test whether signatures of past pathogen exposure could be identified by cataloging public T cell receptors. The T cell repertoires of 666 subjects were profiled by immunosequencing and related to cytomegalovirus serostatus. In addition to the first cohort of 650 to 750 subjects, a separate validation cohort of under 150 different subjects was used. To predict cytomegalovirus infection status, the study brought together high-throughput TCR immunosequencing, statistical association of individual TCRs with disease status, and machine learning. A later analysis re-analyzed previously published TCR beta repertoires from roughly 630 donors and added high-resolution HLA genotyping to study TCR occurrence patterns. Rather than drawing on any new phenotypic data, the later analysis identified candidate immune exposures from TCR beta sequences and the way those sequences occurred across donors. An earlier analysis of 587 of the donors used high-throughput TCR beta sequencing to judge whether each TCR beta V gene segment behaved as functional or pseudogenic. Alongside the repertoire data, information on donor age, sex, ethnicity and CMV serostatus was compiled. A later genetic analysis used genome-wide SNP genotypes for about three fifths of the 666 donors, treating that subset as a discovery cohort. All discovery cohort repertoires had been generated using a single sequencing platform. HLA typing covered class I and class II loci at four-digit resolution. The number of typed donors differed by locus: about 620-630 for A, B, C, DRB1 and DQB1; some 500 for DQA1; approximately 610 for DPA1; and 400 to 480 for DPB1. Because of strong linkage in the cohort, roughly five DR-DQ haplotypes were treated as single units for association and clustering. Among 398 genotyped donors of the cohort, an average of about 240,000 unique TCR beta nucleotide sequences were sequenced per donor, roughly 18% of them non-productive.

The cohort consisted of some 730 healthy bone marrow donors. At the time of sampling, every cohort member was nominally healthy, though immune exposures that went unrecorded were likely present. The donor was CMV seropositive and was included in the group of around 300 seropositive cohort members. Every donor gave a peripheral blood sample, and the peripheral blood mononuclear cells from that sample were used for TCR beta sequencing. The Qiagen DNeasy Blood Extraction Kit was used to extract genomic DNA from the blood cell samples. Study-wide conclusions, independent of this receptor: An earlier analysis of approximately 530 of the donors showed that most TCR beta V segments appeared in productive rearrangements either about 90% or about 30% of the time, which broadly matched IMGT annotations. While some public TCRs were present in many individuals, most TCR sequences turned up only very rarely across donors. Specific HLA alleles were associated with roughly 16,000 TCR beta sequences at a false discovery rate of 0.05 in a later analysis. Only TCR beta chains were sequenced in this cohort, and the absence of alpha or paired-chain data limited detectable features. A group of highly shared sequence variants was considered likely to be a technical artifact of the sequencing pipeline. The authors suggested that the approach could potentially be extended to other disease states and immunological phenotypes. Most CMV-associated TCR beta chains appeared to be HLA-restricted in a later analysis, and the HLA associations seemed to be driven largely by CMV exposure. HLA typing was unavailable for some donors at each locus, so association tests used only the typed subset. When HLA alleles, especially DR and DQ, strongly co-occurred, attributing TCR associations to individual alleles was difficult. In a later analysis, several top co-occurrence clusters were reported to appear linked to parvovirus B19, influenza, CMV and Epstein-Barr virus. Roughly uniform sequencing depth across donors was assumed in presence/absence analyses, although this assumption may not hold. In vitro tests confirmed that a few of the cytomegalovirus-associated TCR beta chains recognize cytomegalovirus antigens. In both the original and validation cohorts, the classifier was reported to diagnose cytomegalovirus status with high specificity and sensitivity. A further reported finding was that TCR beta sequences accurately predicted the HLA-A and HLA-B alleles for most subjects in the first cohort. According to a later analysis, TCR association rates differed among HLA loci, with DRB1 alleles showing the most associated TCRs and HLA-C alleles showing the fewest. In a later analysis, HLA-associated TCR beta chains showed more clonal expansion and lower generation probabilities than non-associated chains that were equally common. Because counts were too low, more than 15 rarely observed V segments, including chromosome 9 orphons, were excluded from the earlier analysis of around 590 of the donors. Because the 87-base-pair reads could not distinguish some IMGT-functional V segments, including TRBV6-2 and TRBV6-3, those segments were excluded. An association between a missense DCLRE1C variant and V-gene and J-gene trimming of TCR beta chains was found in a later genetic analysis and replicated in an independent cohort. Correlated functional status among segregating V segments might reflect linkage disequilibrium, but an unknown experimental factor could not be ruled out. The study listed 150 to 200 TCR beta chains as associated with cytomegalovirus. The only immune exposure information available for the cohort was CMV serostatus. Compared with the approximately 670-donor mean, donors in an Asian-associated ancestry cluster had fewer N-insertions in productive TCRs, according to a later genetic analysis.

V drops 5 bases and J drops 7 bases, leaving 18 bases in between. Measured from the cysteine to the phenylalanine, the CDR3 is 14 residues long. CDR3 DNA only is kept here, 42 bases in frame from base 1. As encoded in the germline V gene, CDR1 is SGHTA while CDR2 is FQGNSA. Notes on this clone: Its antigen specificity is not known. The record has no base qualities; no much larger clone is one base away.

Library preparation used the immunoSEQ multiplex PCR assay. For the multiplex PCR, a mixture combining 60 forward primers for TCR Vbeta segments and 13 reverse primers for TCR Jbeta segments was used. Amplification of the CDR3 region of rearranged TCR beta genes was performed with a multiplex PCR assay on genomic DNA. The Illumina HiSeq System was used to sequence the amplified TCR beta libraries as 87-base-pair reads. As for how the authors treated the data: A later analysis counted about 80 million unique TCR beta chains across the 550 to 700 repertoires, and roughly 11 million of these chains were shared by at least two donors. Raw reads were error-corrected and collapsed into unique sequences with a nearest-neighbor algorithm that merged closely related sequences to remove PCR and sequencing errors. V, D and J gene segments were assigned by aligning CDR3 sequences to IMGT reference sequences. For a sequence to be retained, at least a six-nucleotide match to both a V gene segment and a J gene segment was required. Rearrangements were classified as productive when the CDR3 lacked stop codons and remained in frame with V and J, and all other rearrangements were classified as non-productive. CDR3 was defined by IMGT convention, running from the second conserved V-encoded cysteine to the conserved J-encoded phenylalanine. In an earlier analysis of some 550 of the donors, sequences lacking an unambiguous match to a single V gene segment were excluded. In an earlier analysis of approximately 590 of the donors, V segments were called functional above 56.7% productive rearrangements and were called segregating when the between-donor standard deviation exceeded 5%. A statistical classification framework was built to diagnose cytomegalovirus status from the catalog of TCR beta chain sequences. V and J gene assignment, in a later analysis, came from comparing TCR nucleotide sequences with IMGT/GENE-DB human TR gene sequences. The TCRdist pipeline was used in a later analysis to assign CDR3 sequences and most-parsimonious VDJ recombination scenarios. In a later analysis, each TCR beta chain was defined by its CDR3 amino acid sequence together with its V-gene family, and reads without a unique V-gene family were excluded. As a way to deal with suspected cross-contamination and a sequencing artifact, a later analysis dropped 500 to 700 nucleotide sequences that were highly shared and had low generation probability. In a later analysis, a clonal expansion index for each public chain was calculated from normalized within-repertoire ranks of inferred template counts. In a later analysis, generation probabilities were computed with a VDJ recombination model fitted to out-of-frame rearrangements, and the resulting probabilities were checked against IGoR. A later analysis scored TCR-TCR, TCR-HLA and TCR-CMV co-occurrence with hypergeometric tests, applying a repertoire-size bias correction to TCR pairs. False discovery rates were estimated in a later analysis by permuting HLA or CMV assignments 20 times. In a later analysis, co-occurring TCRs were grouped using DBSCAN, and TCRdist sequence similarity was added for clustering within HLA-allele-positive subsets. Repertoires with fewer than 30,000 or more than 120,000 public chains, plus five repertoires with anomalous nucleotide sharing, were excluded from co-occurrence clustering. This is the immuneACCESS table as TCRdb keeps it, with only in-frame sequences that have V and J called. A part of the clones is gone; compared with another copy, unresolved V genes explain less than half, and the rest is unexplained. The V and J calls and clone size were taken over from that table, and D and trimming were inferred from the DNA. The sample table lists 110,000 or so clones, over 60% of them with a count of one. The ten most abundant clones make up 11% of the sample.

This receptor was taken from a man aged 40-55 years in good health and CMV-seropositive. Sequencing was done on a sample of PBMCs. The V and J segments used are TRBV7-2 and TRBJ2-7, with TRBD2 perhaps the D gene, on 7 matching bases. The CDR3 has the sequence CASSAGARNSEQYF. The nucleotide sequence is TGTGCCAGCAGCGCGGGGGCCCGGAATTCTGAGCAGTACTTC.